Listed below are T cell receptor beta chains from one sample, sequenced in a study of blood T cell repertoires in COVID-19. Using immunoSEQ multiplex PCR, the repertoire was profiled, and TCRdb retains in-frame clones only, with some absent. Of more than 80,000 clones listed, 72% are singletons. Sequenced: peripheral blood. The source of these receptors is a woman in her sixties or seventies in a cohort sampled during active or convalescent COVID-19. CDR3s include the opening cysteine and the closing phenylalanine or tryptophan.

J gene: TRBJ1-1
V gene: TRBV19
CDR3 protein: CASSLLTGTVVTEAFF

J gene: TRBJ1-2
V gene: TRBV4-3
CDR3 protein: CASSQDSLNYGYTF

J gene: TRBJ2-1
V gene: TRBV6-2/TRBV6-3
CDR3 protein: CASSYSPGQGSYNEQFF

J gene: TRBJ1-1
V gene: TRBV19
CDR3 protein: CASSILGADMNTEAFF

J gene: TRBJ1-1
V gene: TRBV7-8
CDR3 protein: CASSLDRGSEAFF

J gene: TRBJ2-3
V gene: TRBV4-3
CDR3 protein: CASSQDSRVVTQYF

J gene: TRBJ1-1
V gene: TRBV18
CDR3 protein: CASSPYAPQLNTEAFF

J gene: TRBJ1-4
V gene: TRBV15
CDR3 protein: CATSRGGYSGEKLFF

J gene: TRBJ1-2
V gene: TRBV18
CDR3 protein: CASSPGQDYGYTF

J gene: TRBJ2-7
V gene: TRBV19
CDR3 protein: CASSGGAPPYEQYF

J gene: TRBJ1-4
V gene: TRBV19
CDR3 protein: CASSRGTALNEKLFF

J gene: TRBJ2-2
V gene: TRBV28
CDR3 protein: CASSSLNTGELFF

J gene: TRBJ2-3
V gene: TRBV4-2
CDR3 protein: CASSHGTSGGVDTQYF

J gene: TRBJ1-2
V gene: TRBV10-3
CDR3 protein: CAINKQGSNYGYTF

J gene: TRBJ2-3
V gene: TRBV11-3
CDR3 protein: CASSLSGSGGFRDTQYF

J gene: TRBJ2-5
V gene: TRBV7-9
CDR3 protein: CASSLGTGRETQYF

J gene: TRBJ2-3
V gene: TRBV5-8
CDR3 protein: CASSFGQGADTQYF

J gene: TRBJ1-1
V gene: TRBV7-8
CDR3 protein: CASSLGVGRGTEAFF

J gene: TRBJ2-5
V gene: TRBV7-3
CDR3 protein: CASSPTQADETQYF

J gene: TRBJ1-6
V gene: TRBV3-1/TRBV3-2
CDR3 protein: CASSQGGQPNSPLHF

J gene: TRBJ2-1
V gene: TRBV5-1
CDR3 protein: CASSYLAGEGNEQFF

J gene: TRBJ1-5
V gene: TRBV7-2
CDR3 protein: CASSLRGPSNQPQHF

J gene: TRBJ1-3
V gene: TRBV9
CDR3 protein: CASSVGGGSPSGNTIYF

J gene: TRBJ1-2
V gene: TRBV19
CDR3 protein: CASRTRTADQGYTF

J gene: TRBJ2-2
V gene: TRBV11-2
CDR3 protein: CASSLVAGGQGGELFF

J gene: TRBJ2-1
V gene: TRBV10-3
CDR3 protein: CAISRTGIDEQFF

J gene: TRBJ1-1
V gene: TRBV29-1
CDR3 protein: CSGQGYTEAFF

J gene: TRBJ1-2
V gene: TRBV5-1
CDR3 protein: CASSLVGGDLYGYTF

J gene: TRBJ1-1
V gene: TRBV11-2
CDR3 protein: CASSDPRDRGFNTEAFF

J gene: TRBJ1-2
V gene: TRBV19
CDR3 protein: CASSIRTGGSPYGYTF

J gene: TRBJ2-1
V gene: TRBV6-1
CDR3 protein: CASSGLGGSGGYNEQFF

J gene: TRBJ2-5
V gene: TRBV7-7
CDR3 protein: CASSSGLAGRETQYF

J gene: TRBJ2-7
V gene: TRBV11-1
CDR3 protein: CASSSDRGPVEQYF

J gene: TRBJ1-2
V gene: TRBV24-1
CDR3 protein: CATSAPGDRAYGYTF

J gene: TRBJ1-4
V gene: TRBV28
CDR3 protein: CASSSHGGISEKLFF

J gene: TRBJ1-6
V gene: TRBV28
CDR3 protein: CARRGGAGNSPLHF

J gene: TRBJ1-2
V gene: TRBV7-9
CDR3 protein: CASSPDTGGYTF

J gene: TRBJ1-6
V gene: TRBV4-2
CDR3 protein: CASSVRGARGGDNSPLHF

J gene: TRBJ2-3
V gene: TRBV19
CDR3 protein: CASSLSPTDTQYF

J gene: TRBJ2-5
V gene: TRBV28
CDR3 protein: CASSLTAQETQYF

J gene: TRBJ1-2
V gene: TRBV3-1/TRBV3-2
CDR3 protein: CASSRLTGLGNYGYTF

J gene: TRBJ1-1
V gene: TRBV3-1/TRBV3-2
CDR3 protein: CASSRSGAEAFF

J gene: TRBJ1-2
V gene: TRBV7-6
CDR3 protein: CASSPWGSGGMAF

J gene: TRBJ2-3
V gene: TRBV4-3
CDR3 protein: CASSQVLSGRYTDTQYF

J gene: TRBJ1-1
V gene: TRBV7-9
CDR3 protein: CASSLPSGLNTEAFF

J gene: TRBJ2-5
V gene: TRBV4-2
CDR3 protein: CASSQDQPSGGAGFRETQYF

J gene: TRBJ2-7
V gene: TRBV7-9
CDR3 protein: CASSQNMRSYEQYF